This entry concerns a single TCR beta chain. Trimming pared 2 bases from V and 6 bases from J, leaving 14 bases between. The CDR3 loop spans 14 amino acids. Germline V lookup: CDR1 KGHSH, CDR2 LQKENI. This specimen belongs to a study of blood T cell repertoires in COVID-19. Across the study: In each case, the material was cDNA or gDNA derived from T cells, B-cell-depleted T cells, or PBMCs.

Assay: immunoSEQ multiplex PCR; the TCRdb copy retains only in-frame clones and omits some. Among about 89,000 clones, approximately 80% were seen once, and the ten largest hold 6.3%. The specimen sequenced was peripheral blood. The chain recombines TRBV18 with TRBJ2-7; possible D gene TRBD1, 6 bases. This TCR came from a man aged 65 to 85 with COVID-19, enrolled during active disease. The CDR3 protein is CASSPSGASGEQYF. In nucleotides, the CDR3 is TGTGCCAGCTCACCATCAGGGGCATCCGGCGAGCAGTACTTC.